Each of the 6 T cell receptor beta chains below was sequenced from the same sample in a study of OX40 agonist ivuxolimab in advanced cancers. Generated by immunoSEQ multiplex PCR, the TCRdb table keeps only in-frame clones and is missing some. The sample lists 78,000 or so clones, more than 70% occurring once. Sequenced here: CD4+ or CD8+ T cells sorted from blood, sampled in a trial of the OX40 agonist ivuxolimab. These TCRs come from an adult with an advanced solid tumor such as melanoma, head and neck, liver or kidney cancer.

The chain recombines TRBV11-2 with TRBJ2-2; D is perhaps TRBD2 (5 bases). V was clipped by 6 bases and J by 5 bases, with 10 bases between them. The germline V gene encodes CDR1 SGHAT and CDR2 FQNNGV. The CDR3 contains 13 residues. The CDR3 sequence: CASSLGATGELFF. In DNA, the CDR3 is TGTGCCAGCAGTCTGGGAGCGACCGGGGAGCTGTTTTTT.

This clone was found a few times. In DNA form, the CDR3 reads TGTGCCATTTCGGACAGGGGCAATCAGCCCCAGCATTTT. Its translation is CAISDRGNQPQHF. This rearrangement joins TRBV19 to TRBJ1-5; 8 nucleotides match TRBD1. Trimming at V came to 10 bases and at J to 2 bases, leaving 4 bases not matched to a gene. Germline-derived CDR1 and CDR2 are LNHDA and SQIVND (reference sequence). The CDR3 spans 13 residues. The whole variable domain, remainder taken from reference TRBV19 and TRBJ1-5, is DGGITQSPKYLFRKEGQNVTLSCEQNLNHDAMYWYRQDPGQGLRLIYYSQIVNDFQKGDIAEGYSVSREKKESFPLTVTSAQKNPTAFYLCAISDRGNQPQHFGDGTRLSIL.

The chain carries TRBV18 and TRBJ2-3; 7 positions match TRBD2. V shed 3 bases and J 5 bases; nucleotides not matched to a gene: 14. This CDR3 spans 17 amino acids. CDR1 KGHSH and CDR2 LQKENI come from the germline V gene. CDR3 bases: TGTGCCAGCTCACCCTCCGGGAAAGCGGGGAGGGGAGATACGCAGTATTTT. The encoded protein is CASSPSGKAGRGDTQYF.

The rearrangement uses TRBV9 and TRBJ2-7, with 8 bases aligning to TRBD2. Germline CDR1 reads SGDLS; CDR2 reads YYNGEE. V lost 0 bases to trimming and J lost 6 bases; unmatched junction nucleotides: 14. CDR3 size: 17 residues. The CDR3: CASSVGGGGGRRSEQYF. CDR3 coding DNA: TGTGCCAGCAGCGTAGGCGGTGGTGGCGGGAGGAGGAGCGAGCAGTACTTC.

The chain combines TRBV6-1 with TRBJ2-7; 10 positions agree with TRBD2. The CDR3 has 14 residues. V was pared by 7 bases and J by 1 base, with 4 bases of the junction left unmatched. Germline CDR1 reads MNHNS; CDR2 reads SASEGT. CDR3 nucleotides: TGTGCCAGCACCCAGACTAGCGGGTCCTACGAGCAGTACTTC. Translated, it gives CASTQTSGSYEQYF.

This chain links TRBV6-5 with TRBJ2-7, with 10 bases lining up with TRBD1. This CDR3 spans 15 amino acids. Germline-derived CDR1 and CDR2 are MNHEY and SVGAGI. V was pared by 0 bases and J by 1 base, with 0 bases of the junction left unmatched. This CDR3 reads CASSYSDRGSYEQYF. CDR3 bases: TGTGCCAGCAGTTACTCGGACAGGGGGTCCTACGAGCAGTACTTC.